The 23 T cell receptor beta chains presented below share a single source sample, sequenced in a study of blood T cells in healthy people across ages. A second roughly 6 to 11 cycle PCR used barcoded and J-beta primers. One entry per CDR3 protein, called by TCRdb with MiXCR from the 5' RACE reads. Of 750,000 to 950,000 distinct CDR3 sequences listed, approximately 53% are singletons. Sequencing input: blood. The receptors were sampled from an elderly man in good health.

This chain joins TRBV6-1 and TRBJ1-6; 12 bases align to TRBD1. CDR3 length: 17 residues. Germline V gives CDR1 MNHNS, CDR2 SASEGT. V was clipped by 5 bases and J by 8 bases; unmatched bases: 10. CDR3 nucleotides: TGTGCCAGCAGTAGATTCTCGGGACAGGGGGCTTATTCACCCCTCCACTTT. Its protein product is CASSRFSGQGAYSPLHF.

Points on this clonotype: A read error may be the cause here, since a much bigger clone is one base away. The CDR3 loop is CASRLPRPNTEAFF. In DNA form, the CDR3 reads TGTGCCAGCAGGCTGCCGAGACCTAACACTGAAGCTTTCTTT. This chain uses TRBV12-3 or TRBV12-4 with TRBJ1-1, with no clear D. The CDR3 covers 14 residues. The V and J ends lost 6 bases and 2 bases respectively, with 13 bases between them.

This chain's CDR3 is CASSSTSGRARTDTQYF. In DNA, the CDR3 is TGTGCCAGCAGCTCGACTAGCGGGAGGGCCCGCACAGATACGCAGTATTTT. This rearrangement joins TRBV9 to TRBJ2-3, with 14 bases lining up with TRBD2. The CDR3 runs 17 residues. The junction had 5 bases not matched to a gene; V was cut back by 4 bases and J by 1 base. Per the germline V gene, CDR1 is SGDLS and CDR2 is YYNGEE.

This clonotype appeared a few times. The chain carries TRBV7-3 and TRBJ2-7; tentative D call: TRBD2 (6 bases). Trimming took off 5 bases at V and 4 bases at J, with 15 bases between the two ends. Per germline, CDR1 SGHTA and CDR2 FQGTGA. The CDR3 runs to 14 residues. This CDR3 reads CASSQMGGTYEQYF. CDR3 DNA: TGTGCCAGCAGCCAAATGGGGGGAACATACGAGCAGTACTTC. The full variable domain, its missing parts supplied by reference TRBV7-3 and TRBJ2-7, is GAGVSQTPSNKVTEKGKYVELRCDPISGHTALYWYRQSLGQGPEFLIYFQGTGAADDSGLPNDRFFAVRPEGSVSTLKIQRTERGDSAVYLCASSQMGGTYEQYFGPGTRLTVT.

The chain employs TRBV7-2 and TRBJ2-7; possibly TRBD2 for D (5 bases). Germline V gene data show CDR1 as SGHTA and CDR2 as FQGNSA. The V and J ends lost 1 base and 7 bases respectively, with 8 bases between them. The length of the CDR3 is 12 residues. DNA for the CDR3: TGTGCCAGCAGCTTAGGGGAGCGGGAGCAGTACTTC. Protein sequence: CASSLGEREQYF.

V usage is TRBV2 and J usage is TRBJ2-3; 7 bases map to TRBD1. The germline CDR1 and CDR2 sequences are SNHLY and FYNNEI. The V segment lost 6 bases and the J segment 2 bases; nucleotides outside the gene matches: 8. The CDR3 has 15 amino acids. Here the CDR3 reads CASSKEGTDTDTQYF. For the CDR3, the DNA is TGTGCCAGCAGCAAAGAGGGGACAGACACAGATACGCAGTATTTT.

This clonotype was observed at least ten times. This sequence joins TRBV29-1 and TRBJ2-5; the D gene is possibly TRBD2 (6 bases). Trimming cost V 1 base and J 4 bases, with 10 bases left between them. This CDR3 contains 13 residues. Germline V gene sequence: CDR1 SQVTM, CDR2 ANQGSEA. The CDR3 nucleotides read TGCAGCGTTGAAGCTTTGGGGGGAGAGACCCAGTACTTC. This gives the protein CSVEALGGETQYF.

This chain links TRBV20-1 with TRBJ1-2, with D uncertain. The germline gives CDR1 DFQATT, CDR2 SNEGSKA (reference sequence). This CDR3 is built from 13 residues. V lost 2 bases and J lost 5, with 12 bases in between. The CDR3 region is CSARRGEEYGYTF. The CDR3, as DNA: TGCAGTGCTAGACGGGGAGAGGAGTATGGCTACACCTTC.

The chain links TRBV18 to TRBJ2-7; a weak D match, TRBD1 (5 bases). This CDR3 spans 15 amino acids. Looked up from germline, CDR1 is KGHSH and CDR2 is LQKENI. V was cut by 3 bases and J by 3 bases, with 15 bases left in between. CDR3 loop: CASSPVQGTVYEQYF. The CDR3 nucleotides are TGTGCCAGCTCACCGGTTCAGGGAACGGTCTACGAGCAGTACTTC.

V and J are TRBV2 and TRBJ2-2, with D possibly being TRBD1 or TRBD2 (6 bases each). CDR3 length: 14 residues. Germline V gives CDR1 SNHLY, CDR2 FYNNEI. Trimming removed 8 bases at V and 1 base at J, with 11 bases between. The CDR3 DNA sequence: TGTGCCAGCCGGACAGCGGGGAACACCGGGGAGCTGTTTTTT. This sequence encodes CASRTAGNTGELFF.

This clonotype showed up just a few times. V usage is TRBV4-1 and J usage is TRBJ2-1, with 8 bases fitting TRBD1. There are 19 residues in the CDR3. With V trimmed by 0 bases and J by 7 bases, 17 bases remained unmatched. From germline, CDR1 is MGHRA and CDR2 YSYEKL. CDR3 nucleotides: TGCGCCAGCAGCCAAGAATCTACCTCCGGGACAGGCCCCCGGAATGAGCAGTTCTTC. Translated: CASSQESTSGTGPRNEQFF.

The CDR3, as DNA: TGTGCCAGCAGTTATGGACTAGCGGTTTACAATGAGCAGTTCTTC. This translates into CASSYGLAVYNEQFF. The V and J genes are TRBV6-5 and TRBJ2-1, with 10 bases that match TRBD2. CDR1 MNHEY and CDR2 SVGAGI come from the germline V gene. V was pared by 3 bases and J by 4 bases, with 3 bases of the junction left unmatched. CDR3 length: 15 residues.

There are a few counts of this clonotype. The chain links TRBV4-2 to TRBJ1-6; D unclear. V was clipped by 0 bases and J by 11 bases, with 17 bases between them. The CDR3 runs 16 residues. Germline CDR1 is LGHNA and CDR2 is YNFKEQ. CDR3 sequence reads: CASSQEVVVVSAPLHF. CDR3 bases: TGTGCCAGCAGCCAAGAAGTGGTAGTCGTCTCTGCACCCCTCCACTTT.

The genes are TRBV12-3 or TRBV12-4 and TRBJ2-7; D unresolved. Trimming stripped 5 bases from V and 3 bases from J, with 5 bases between. The CDR3 has 11 amino acids. CDR3 coding DNA: TGTGCCAGCAGTAATCTCTACGAGCAGTACTTC. This codes for CASSNLYEQYF.

The chain recombines TRBV15 with TRBJ2-5, with D possibly being TRBD2 (6 bases). Germline V gene sequence: CDR1 LNHNV, CDR2 YYDKDF (reference sequence). Trimming pared 1 base from V and 4 bases from J, leaving 19 bases between. The CDR3 runs to 17 residues. The CDR3 sequence: CATSRGSGPKTGETQYF. The DNA for the CDR3 is TGTGCCACCAGCAGAGGTAGCGGTCCAAAAACGGGAGAGACCCAGTACTTC.

On this clonotype: The germline gene is not matched at one end of the junction; a read error may be the cause. V and J are TRBV6-1 and TRBJ1-2; D unclear. This CDR3 has 14 residues. Germline CDR1 is MNHNS and CDR2 is SASEGT. CDR3 sequence reads: CASTPTGSNYGCTF. As DNA, the CDR3 is TGTGCCAGCACTCCAACGGGCAGTAACTATGGCTGCACCTTC.

This chain joins TRBV20-1 and TRBJ2-3, with 9 positions matching TRBD2. This CDR3 comprises 15 residues. Germline V gene lookup returns CDR1 DFQATT and CDR2 SNEGSKA (reference sequence). V gave up 0 bases and J gave up 3 bases; unmatched junction bases: 4. In nucleotides, the CDR3 is TGCAGTGCTAGAGACGCAGCGGGGGGTACAGATACGCAGTATTTT. This encodes CSARDAAGGTDTQYF.

The rearrangement uses TRBV11-2 and TRBJ2-1, with TRBD2 identical over 14 bases. The J segment lost 10 bases and the V segment lost 5 bases, leaving 10 bases of the junction unmatched. CDR1 is SGHAT and CDR2 is FQNNGV in the germline V gene. CDR3 size: 16 residues. The CDR3 loop reads CASSPKPGLAGVEQFF. As DNA, the CDR3 is TGTGCCAGCAGCCCGAAACCGGGACTAGCGGGAGTCGAGCAGTTCTTC. The full variable domain, its missing parts supplied by reference TRBV11-2 and TRBJ2-1, is EAGVAQSPRYKIIEKRQSVAFWCNPISGHATLYWYQQILGQGPKLLIQFQNNGVVDDSQLPKDRFSAERLKGVDSTLKIQPAKLEDSAVYLCASSPKPGLAGVEQFFGPGTRLTVL.

This rearrangement joins TRBV27 to TRBJ2-3; 9 nucleotides align to TRBD2. Trimming cost V 6 bases and J 14 bases; bases outside gene matches: 15. The CDR3 runs to 14 residues. CDR1 MNHEY and CDR2 SMNVEV come from the germline V gene (reference sequence). The CDR3 sequence: CASRRAGGHRDAYF. In DNA, the CDR3 is TGTGCCAGCAGAAGAGCGGGAGGCCACAGAGACGCGTATTTT.

The chain combines TRBV5-1 with TRBJ1-1; TRBD1 aligns across 10 bases. The CDR3 consists of 16 residues. Germline CDR1 and CDR2: SGHRS and YFSETQ. Trimming cost V 0 bases and J 3 bases; bases outside gene matches: 5. The CDR3 region is CASSLEGTGVHTEAFF. The DNA for the CDR3 is TGCGCCAGCAGCTTGGAAGGGACAGGGGTTCACACTGAAGCTTTCTTT. Full variable domain (remainder filled in from reference TRBV5-1 and TRBJ1-1): KAGVTQTPRYLIKTRGQQVTLSCSPISGHRSVSWYQQTPGQGLQFLFEYFSETQRNKGNFPGRFSGRQFSNSRSEMNVSTLELGDSALYLCASSLEGTGVHTEAFFGQGTRLTVV.

The genes are TRBV7-6 and TRBJ2-5, with 11 bases that match TRBD2. Germline-derived CDR1 and CDR2 are SGHVS and FNYEAQ. V dropped 7 bases and J dropped 5; count of bases not matched to a gene: 9. This CDR3 spans 15 amino acids. CDR3 residues: CASTFTSGRWETQYF. The CDR3 DNA follows: TGTGCCAGCACCTTTACTAGCGGGAGATGGGAGACCCAGTACTTC.

This clonotype was observed a few times. This chain connects TRBV29-1 to TRBJ1-2; D perhaps matches TRBD1 (6 bases). V was shortened by 4 bases and J by 4 bases, with 13 bases between the two germline ends. Per germline, CDR1 SQVTM and CDR2 ANQGSEA. The CDR3 contains 13 residues. CDR3 nucleotide sequence: TGCAGCGTTGCTGGGGGCTTGGCCTATGGCTACACCTTC. Translated, it gives CSVAGGLAYGYTF.

CDR3 coding DNA: TGCAGTGCAACCGGGACTAGCGGGATCGGGGAAGAGACCCAGTACTTC. Encoded protein: CSATGTSGIGEETQYF. The gene calls are TRBV20-1 and TRBJ2-5; 13 nucleotides agree with TRBD2. Germline V lookup: CDR1 DFQATT, CDR2 SNEGSKA (reference sequence). Trimming removed 6 bases from V and 3 bases from J; junction bases left unmatched: 10. This CDR3 is built from 16 residues.